Included here is one T cell receptor (beta chain) sequence, with context. Its antigen is not identified. Each sample had two DNA replicates, around 0.45 ug blood or about 1.5 ug tissue. Sequencing used immunoSEQ multiplex PCR; TCRdb keeps in-frame clones, though not all of them. The data show about 51,000 clones, roughly 73% seen once. This specimen belongs to a study of early stage breast cancer tumors. For the study at large: Most invasive tumors, about 80% of the 16, were ER+/PR+/HER2-.

General study findings and limits: Tumors had about 2.4-fold higher T cell density and higher clonality than adjacent normal breast tissue.

CDR1 and CDR2 (germline): SGHKS, YYEKEE (reference sequence). The CDR3 length is 14 residues. Deletions cut 2 bases from V and 3 bases from J, with 11 bases between. The sequencing sample was made of blood. This TCR came from a person aged 35 to 50 with breast cancer. The chain combines TRBV5-5 with TRBJ2-5, with D possibly being TRBD1 or TRBD2 (6 bases each). The CDR3 reads CASSFSGGEETQYF. In DNA form, the CDR3 reads TGTGCCAGCAGCTTTTCCGGGGGCGAAGAGACCCAGTACTTC. The full variable domain, in which reference TRBV5-5 and TRBJ2-5 provide the parts outside the CDR3, is DAGVTQSPTHLIKTRGQQVTLRCSPISGHKSVSWYQQVLGQGPQFIFQYYEKEERGRGNFPDRFSARQFPNYSSELNVNALLLGDSALYLCASSFSGGEETQYFGPGTRLLVL.